This TCR beta chain appears in the sequencing data of a study of Graves' ophthalmopathy and Graves' hyperthyroidism. Whole-study findings and limits: Ophthalmopathy progression was predicted with 70.59% sensitivity and approximately 79% specificity.

For this clonotype: The antigen is undetermined. One end of the junction varies from germline; a read error may be responsible.

The authors amplified TCR beta CDR3 regions, and they did so from RNA transcripts for repertoire sequencing. First-round RT-PCR employed HTBI primers, with a second-round multiplex PCR after it. One entry per CDR3 protein, called by TCRdb with MiXCR from the multiplex PCR reads. This sample carries approximately 480,000 distinct CDR3 sequences, approximately 14% of them seen once, and the ten largest clones take 8% to 10%. The CDR3 spans 19 residues. CDR1 MDHEN and CDR2 SYDVKM come from the germline V gene. The chain employs TRBV28 and TRBJ2-2, with TRBD1 identical over 12 bases. The sample consisted of blood. The receptor was isolated from a woman in her 30s with Graves' ophthalmopathy. CDR3 residues: CASSQFPARGQGATGELFF. In DNA form, the CDR3 reads TGTGCCAGCAGCCAGTTTCCCGCCCGGGGACAGGGGGCGACCGGGGAGCTATTTTTT.